This T cell receptor (beta chain) comes out of a study of shared clonotypes between healthy human individuals. Some clones are missing from TCRdb's copy, which holds only in-frame ones; the method was immunoSEQ multiplex PCR. The table includes about 980,000 clones, about three quarters detected once. With regard to this clone: The sample has other DNA sequences that encode this CDR3 too.

Input material: memory CD4+ T cells sorted from blood. Subset given: CD45RA-negative fraction. This sequence originates from a man between 18 and 29 years old in good health.

CDR3 region: CASSSGGTDTQYF. The CDR3 DNA reads as TGTGCCAGTAGTTCAGGTGGCACAGATACGCAGTATTTT. V is TRBV19 and J is TRBJ2-3, with unresolved D. The CDR3 covers 13 residues. The V end lost 5 bases, the J end lost 1 base, and 7 bases lay between the germline ends. CDR1 is LNHDA and CDR2 is SQIVND in the germline V gene (reference sequence). Full variable domain (missing parts from reference TRBV19 and TRBJ2-3): DGGITQSPKYLFRKEGQNVTLSCEQNLNHDAMYWYRQDPGQGLRLIYYSQIVNDFQKGDIAEGYSVSREKKESFPLTVTSAQKNPTAFYLCASSSGGTDTQYFGPGTRLTVL.